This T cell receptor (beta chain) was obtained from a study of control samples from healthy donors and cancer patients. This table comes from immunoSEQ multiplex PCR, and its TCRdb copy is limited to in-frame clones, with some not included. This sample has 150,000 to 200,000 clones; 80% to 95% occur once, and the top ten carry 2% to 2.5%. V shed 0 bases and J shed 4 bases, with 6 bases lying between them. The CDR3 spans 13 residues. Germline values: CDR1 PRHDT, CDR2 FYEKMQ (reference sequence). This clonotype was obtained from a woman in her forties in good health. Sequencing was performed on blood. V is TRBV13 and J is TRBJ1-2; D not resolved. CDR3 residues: CASSLGTSYGYTF. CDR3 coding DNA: TGTGCCAGCAGCTTAGGGACTAGCTATGGCTACACCTTC.